These 3 T cell receptor beta chains originate from one sample sequenced in a study of T-cell reconstitution after alpha-beta-depleted transplantation in children. As it was prepared, the TCRbeta library received unique molecular identifiers. MiXCR, run by TCRdb on the PCR reads, gives a single entry per CDR3 protein. The data show about 500,000 distinct CDR3 sequences, 30% to 35% seen once. Sequences were derived from PBMCs from the stem cell graft donor, sampled from the stem cell graft. These receptors originate from a human donor who donated a stem cell graft to a child with aplastic anemia.

The genes are TRBV7-6 and TRBJ1-1, with 8 bases lining up with TRBD1. V was pared by 5 bases and J by 1 base, with 15 bases of the junction left unmatched. The CDR3 has 18 residues. Germline V lookup: CDR1 SGHVS, CDR2 FNYEAQ. This chain's CDR3 is CASSPRGGTGWKNTEAFF. The DNA of the CDR3 is TGTGCCAGCAGCCCGAGGGGGGGGACAGGTTGGAAGAACACTGAAGCTTTCTTT.

The chain employs TRBV9 and TRBJ2-1; 7 nucleotides line up with TRBD1. The CDR3 contains 16 residues. The V gene end was trimmed by 0 bases and the J gene end by 3 bases; junction bases not matched to a gene: 6. The germline V gene has CDR1 SGDLS and CDR2 YYNGEE. The CDR3 loop is CASSVGPGGDYNEQFF. CDR3 nucleotide sequence: TGTGCCAGCAGCGTAGGTCCAGGGGGAGACTACAATGAGCAGTTCTTC.

The V gene is TRBV29-1, the J gene TRBJ2-6; a weak D match, TRBD2 (6 bases). Trimming shortened V by 3 bases and J by 0 bases, and 12 bases separated the two germline ends. This CDR3 region has 16 residues. Germline V gives CDR1 SQVTM, CDR2 ANQGSEA. CDR3 in DNA: TGCAGCGTTGACGCAGGGACTTACTCTGGGGCCAACGTCCTGACTTTC. This gives the protein CSVDAGTYSGANVLTF.